The 7 T cell receptor beta chains below all came from one sample that was sequenced in a study of blood T cell repertoires in COVID-19. Some clones are missing from TCRdb's copy, which holds only in-frame ones; the method was immunoSEQ multiplex PCR. The profile shows about 63,000 clones, 88% of them singletons. The specimen sequenced was peripheral blood. These receptors originate from a human donor in a cohort sampled during active COVID-19.

The chain combines TRBV7-2 with TRBJ2-7; D perhaps matches TRBD1 (5 bases). Trimming took off 6 bases at V and 6 bases at J, with 18 bases between the two ends. CDR1 SGHTA and CDR2 FQGNSA come from the germline V gene. The CDR3 has 14 amino acids. CDR3 protein: CASRSTGRAIEQYF. The CDR3 DNA sequence: TGTGCCAGCAGATCAACGGGCAGGGCTATCGAGCAGTACTTC.

Written as DNA, the CDR3 is TGCAGTGCTAGTAAGGCTCAGGGATTCAAGAGCTCCTACGAGCAGTACTTC. Its translation: CSASKAQGFKSSYEQYF. This sequence joins TRBV20-1 and TRBJ2-7; a weak D match, TRBD1 (5 bases). This CDR3 region has 17 residues. The germline V and J ends were trimmed by 3 bases and 0 bases, with 21 bases remaining between them. Germline V CDR1 and CDR2: DFQATT, SNEGSKA (reference sequence).

The V and J genes are TRBV14 and TRBJ1-3; a possible D gene is TRBD1 (6 bases). In germline, CDR1 is SGHDN, CDR2 FVKESK. This CDR3 contains 16 residues. Trimming pared 3 bases from V and 0 bases from J, leaving 12 bases between. CDR3 DNA: TGTGCCAGCAGCCACCGACAGGAAAGCTCTGGAAACACCATATATTTT. Encoded protein: CASSHRQESSGNTIYF.

The chain recombines TRBV10-1 with TRBJ2-7; 11 bases fit TRBD2. V shed 8 bases and J 3 bases; nucleotides not matched to a gene: 3. Germline V gene sequence: CDR1 WNHNN, CDR2 SYGVQD (reference sequence). CDR3 size: 13 residues. In nucleotides, the CDR3 is TGCGCCAGCGCGGGGACTAGCGGCTACGAGCAGTACTTC. Amino acid sequence: CASAGTSGYEQYF.

This clone turned up a few times. The chain combines TRBV28 with TRBJ2-7; 10 nucleotides agree with TRBD2. This CDR3 region has 15 residues. V dropped 6 bases and J dropped 2; count of bases not matched to a gene: 7. The V gene's germline CDR1 is MDHEN and CDR2 SYDVKM. The CDR3 DNA follows: TGTGCCAGCAGAAAAGGACTAGCGGATACCTACGAGCAGTACTTC. Its protein is CASRKGLADTYEQYF.

This sequence joins TRBV18 and TRBJ2-7; 7 bases align to TRBD2. CDR1 is KGHSH and CDR2 is LQKENI in the germline V gene. The CDR3 extends over 15 amino acids. V was clipped by 2 bases and J by 4 bases; unmatched bases: 8. This CDR3 is CASSPSIGLVYEQYF. The CDR3, as DNA: TGTGCCAGCTCACCATCAATAGGACTAGTTTACGAGCAGTACTTC. Drawing the rest from reference TRBV18 and TRBJ2-7, the complete variable domain is NAGVMQNPRHLVRRRGQEARLRCSPMKGHSHVYWYRQLPEEGLKFMVYLQKENIIDESGMPKERFSAEFPKEGPSILRIQQVVRGDSAAYFCASSPSIGLVYEQYFGPGTRLTVT.

This clone occurred once. The chain couples TRBV19 to TRBJ2-1; 7 nucleotides agree with TRBD2. The CDR3 covers 16 residues. Germline CDR1 reads LNHDA; CDR2 reads SQIVND (reference sequence). After removal of 10 bases from V and 5 bases from J, the junction contained 17 bases not matched to a gene. CDR3 DNA sequence: TGTGCCATCCGGGACTATCCCGTTCAAAATGACAATGAGCAGTTCTTC. It specifies CAIRDYPVQNDNEQFF.